One and the same sample provided the 22 T cell receptor beta chains below, sequenced in a study of a mutant IDH1 vaccine in newly diagnosed glioma. Repertoires were generated with immunoSEQ multiplex PCR, while TCRdb's copy carries only in-frame clones and drops some. The table lists 90,000 to 95,000 clones, roughly 80% of them singletons. As to time point: baseline, week 1 (first vaccination visit). The treatment was: pre-vaccination baseline after standard-of-care therapy. The sample was PBMCs, taken from a glioma patient treated with radiotherapy, temozolomide or both. The source of these receptors is a woman aged 50 to 65 with glioma.

The chain carries TRBV7-6 and TRBJ1-6, with D hard to call. CDR3 length: 14 residues. Germline CDR1 is SGHVS and CDR2 is FNYEAQ. V lost 1 base to trimming and J lost 6 bases, with 7 bases between them. Here the CDR3 DNA reads TGTGCCAGCAGCTTAGAGGTTTTTAATTCACCCCTCCACTTT. Amino acids: CASSLEVFNSPLHF.

CDR3 sequence: CASSRDLGGSTYEQYF. CDR3 coding DNA: TGTGCCAGCTCTAGGGACCTAGGGGGTTCCACCTACGAGCAGTACTTC. V and J are TRBV27 and TRBJ2-7, with a weak D call TRBD1 (6 bases). There are 16 residues in the CDR3. Germline V gives CDR1 MNHEY, CDR2 SMNVEV (reference sequence). V dropped 8 bases and J dropped 2 bases, with 22 bases sitting between them.

The V call is TRBV5-1, the J call TRBJ2-3, with TRBD2 matching over 7 bases. V shed 0 bases, J shed 6 bases, and the junction held 10 bases outside the gene matches. The CDR3 length is 16 residues. Per the germline V gene, CDR1 is SGHRS and CDR2 is YFSETQ. DNA of the CDR3: TGCGCCAGCAGCTTGGTGTCGAGCGGGGCATGGGATACGCAGTATTTT. Protein product: CASSLVSSGAWDTQYF.

This chain connects TRBV5-6 to TRBJ1-2; D is unclear. Germline loops: CDR1 SGHDT, CDR2 YYEEEE. Trimming removed 4 bases from V and 0 bases from J, with 10 bases in between. This CDR3 is 14 amino acids long. Written as DNA, the CDR3 is TGTGCCAGCAGCAATCCATTCCCTAACTATGGCTACACCTTC. Translation gives CASSNPFPNYGYTF.

The CDR3 DNA sequence: TGTGCCAGCAGTGAAGCGCTTCAGGGAATTGGTAATTCACCCCTCCACTTT. Protein sequence: CASSEALQGIGNSPLHF. The chain employs TRBV2 and TRBJ1-6; TRBD1 might be the D (5 bases). This CDR3 has 17 residues. Germline V gives CDR1 SNHLY, CDR2 FYNNEI. Trimming pared 0 bases from V and 6 bases from J, leaving 15 bases between.

This sequence joins TRBV5-6 and TRBJ1-3; D is ambiguous. Germline V gene lookup returns CDR1 SGHDT and CDR2 YYEEEE. The length of the CDR3 is 13 residues. V gave up 0 bases and J gave up 4 bases, with 5 bases separating them. The CDR3 DNA sequence: TGTGCCAGCAGCTTGGCGGACGGAAACACCATATATTTT. Translated, it gives CASSLADGNTIYF.

The genes are TRBV2 and TRBJ1-1, with D unresolved. Between the trimmed V and J ends, which lost 2 bases and 6 bases, there was a span of 4 bases. Germline CDR1 and CDR2: SNHLY and FYNNEI. The length of the CDR3 is 11 residues. CDR3 sequence reads: CASSEMAEAFF. The CDR3 bases are TGTGCCAGCAGTGAAATGGCTGAAGCTTTCTTT. The full variable domain, in which reference TRBV2 and TRBJ1-1 provide the parts outside the CDR3, is EPEVTQTPSHQVTQMGQEVILRCVPISNHLYFYWYRQILGQKVEFLVSFYNNEISEKSEIFDDQFSVERPDGSNFTLKIRSTKLEDSAMYFCASSEMAEAFFGQGTRLTVV.

The chain uses TRBV27 and TRBJ2-7, with 10 bases identical to TRBD1. The CDR3 totals 14 residues. Germline CDR1 is MNHEY and CDR2 is SMNVEV (reference sequence). J gave up 5 bases and V 6 bases, and 7 bases lay outside the gene matches. CDR3 residues: CASSLTGGFHEQYF. The CDR3 DNA reads as TGTGCCAGCAGCCTGACAGGGGGCTTCCACGAGCAGTACTTC.

The chain uses TRBV6-1 and TRBJ1-2, with D hard to call. V was shortened by 2 bases and J by 5 bases, with 9 bases between the two germline ends. Germline CDR1 MNHNS, CDR2 SASEGT. There are 13 residues in the CDR3. The CDR3 bases are TGTGCCAGCAGTGAAAGTGGTTGGTATGGCTACACCTTC. Translating it yields CASSESGWYGYTF.

DNA for the CDR3: TGTGCCGGAGCCGGGACTGAGTCCTACGAGCAGTACTTC. It encodes CAGAGTESYEQYF. The chain uses TRBV10-3 and TRBJ2-7, with D possibly TRBD2 on 6 matching bases. V dropped 11 bases and J dropped 1 base, with 15 bases sitting between them. The CDR3 runs 13 residues. CDR1 is ENHRY and CDR2 is SYGVKD in the germline V gene.

V usage is TRBV9 and J usage is TRBJ2-1, with 7 bases identical to TRBD1. The CDR3 spans 13 residues. After removal of 3 bases from V and 8 bases from J, the junction contained 5 bases not matched to a gene. CDR1 SGDLS and CDR2 YYNGEE come from the germline V gene. Here the CDR3 DNA reads TGTGCCAGCAGCGGAGGGGGCGAGTATGAGCAGTTCTTC. It encodes CASSGGGEYEQFF. Using reference TRBV9 and TRBJ2-1 for the parts outside the CDR3, the full variable domain is DSGVTQTPKHLITATGQRVTLRCSPRSGDLSVYWYQQSLDQGLQFLIQYYNGEERAKGNILERFSAQQFPDLHSELNLSSLELGDSALYFCASSGGGEYEQFFGPGTRLTVL.

This clone was picked up one time. This chain's CDR3 is CATSRGWGTGANVLTF. The CDR3 DNA sequence: TGTGCCACCAGCCGGGGATGGGGCACTGGGGCCAACGTCCTGACTTTC. The chain carries TRBV15 and TRBJ2-6; perhaps D is TRBD1 or TRBD2 (5 bases each). Trimming pared 5 bases from V and 2 bases from J, leaving 13 bases between. The CDR3 spans 16 residues. Per germline, CDR1 LNHNV and CDR2 YYDKDF (reference sequence).

The chain's CDR3 is CASSVGQYDTEAFF. CDR3 bases: TGTGCCAGCTCAGTCGGACAGTACGACACTGAAGCTTTCTTT. This chain links TRBV18 with TRBJ1-1; TRBD1 is a possible D gene (6 bases). The CDR3 has 14 amino acids. The germline CDR1 and CDR2 sequences are KGHSH and LQKENI. V lost 5 bases, J lost 3 bases, and 13 bases lay in between.

The genes are TRBV6-1 and TRBJ1-6; D is ambiguous. CDR3 length equals 15 residues. V was shortened by 1 base and J by 7 bases, with 11 bases between the two germline ends. The germline gives CDR1 MNHNS, CDR2 SASEGT. The CDR3 loop is CASSEEEQRNSPLHF. DNA of the CDR3: TGTGCCAGCAGTGAAGAGGAACAGCGAAATTCACCCCTCCACTTT.

V usage is TRBV29-1 and J usage is TRBJ2-3, with TRBD2 matching over 7 bases. The CDR3 has 15 residues. In germline, CDR1 is SQVTM, CDR2 ANQGSEA. Trimming at V came to 7 bases and at J to 1 base, leaving 11 bases not matched to a gene. The CDR3 DNA reads as TGCAGCGGCACTGGCCCGGGGGGAGGCACAGATACGCAGTATTTT. It specifies CSGTGPGGGTDTQYF.

This rearrangement joins TRBV6-1 to TRBJ1-1, with D unclear. Germline CDR1 and CDR2: MNHNS and SASEGT. V shed 5 bases and J shed 5 bases, with 9 bases lying between them. This CDR3 comprises 12 residues. The DNA of the CDR3 is TGTGCCAGCAGTACAGCAGGAACTGAAGCTTTCTTT. The encoded protein is CASSTAGTEAFF.

J is TRBJ2-7 and V is TRBV19; 8 positions match TRBD1. After removal of 5 bases from V and 5 bases from J, the junction contained 11 bases not matched to a gene. This CDR3 contains 15 residues. Germline V gives CDR1 LNHDA, CDR2 SQIVND (reference sequence). CDR3 sequence (DNA): TGTGCCAGTAGTCGGACAGGGTCCCTACTAAACGAGCAGTACTTC. Translated: CASSRTGSLLNEQYF.

The rearrangement links TRBV4-1 to TRBJ2-1, with D unclear. V shed 6 bases and J shed 4 bases, with 25 bases lying between them. The germline CDR1 and CDR2 sequences are MGHRA and YSYEKL. The CDR3 contains 18 residues. The CDR3 is CASSWSRTKGIGYNEQFF. The CDR3 bases are TGCGCCAGCAGTTGGAGTCGGACGAAGGGCATAGGTTACAATGAGCAGTTCTTC.

The chain recombines TRBV6-1 with TRBJ2-3, with D perhaps matching TRBD2 (7 bases). CDR1 is MNHNS and CDR2 is SASEGT in the germline V gene. The CDR3 has 16 amino acids. Trimming left V 2 bases short and J 3 bases short, with 15 bases between. The CDR3 sequence is CASSELGGGQTDTQYF. CDR3 coding DNA: TGTGCCAGCAGTGAATTGGGCGGGGGCCAGACAGATACGCAGTATTTT.

This sequence joins TRBV5-1 and TRBJ1-4; 9 bases agree with TRBD1. CDR1 is SGHRS and CDR2 is YFSETQ in the germline V gene. The CDR3 spans 14 residues. Trimming cost V 3 bases and J 6 bases; bases outside gene matches: 3. The CDR3 loop is CASSSTGGDEKLFF. The DNA for the CDR3 is TGCGCCAGCAGCTCGACAGGGGGAGATGAAAAACTGTTTTTT.

This chain links TRBV15 with TRBJ1-3; a weak D match, TRBD1 (6 bases). Deletions cut 4 bases from V and 4 bases from J, with 8 bases between. The CDR3 spans 13 residues. CDR1 and CDR2 (germline): LNHNV, YYDKDF (reference sequence). CDR3 nucleotide sequence: TGTGCCACCAGCATCGACAGGGGAAACACCATATATTTT. Amino acid sequence: CATSIDRGNTIYF.

This chain links TRBV4-1 with TRBJ2-3; 7 bases fit TRBD1. CDR3 size: 16 residues. In germline, CDR1 is MGHRA, CDR2 YSYEKL. V was pared by 2 bases and J by 0 bases, with 5 bases of the junction left unmatched. CDR3: CASSQRQGKSTDTQYF. DNA for the CDR3: TGCGCCAGCAGCCAAAGACAGGGAAAGAGCACAGATACGCAGTATTTT.